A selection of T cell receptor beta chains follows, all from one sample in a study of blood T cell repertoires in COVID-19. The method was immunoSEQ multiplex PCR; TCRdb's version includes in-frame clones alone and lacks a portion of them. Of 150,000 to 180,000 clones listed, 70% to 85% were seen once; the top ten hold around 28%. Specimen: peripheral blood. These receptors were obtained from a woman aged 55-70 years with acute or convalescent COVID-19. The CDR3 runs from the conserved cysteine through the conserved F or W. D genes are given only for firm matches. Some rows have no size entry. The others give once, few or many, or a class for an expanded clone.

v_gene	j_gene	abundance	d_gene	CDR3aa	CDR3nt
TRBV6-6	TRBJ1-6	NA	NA	CASSSGGGNRSPLHF	TGTGCCAGCAGTAGTGGGGGGGGAAATAGGTCACCCCTCCACTTT
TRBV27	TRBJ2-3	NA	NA	CASSLLPDRGTQYF	TGTGCCAGCAGTTTACTCCCGGATCGGGGTACGCAGTATTTT
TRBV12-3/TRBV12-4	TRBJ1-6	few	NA	CASSLGGGSPLHF	TGTGCCAGCAGTTTGGGAGGAGGGTCACCCCTCCACTTT
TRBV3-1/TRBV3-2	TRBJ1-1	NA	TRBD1	CASSRIGQGNTEAFF	TGTGCCAGCAGCCGGATAGGACAGGGCAACACTGAAGCTTTCTTT
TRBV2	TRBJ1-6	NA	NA	CASINYRAHSPLHF	TGTGCCAGCATTAACTACAGGGCTCATTCACCCCTCCACTTT
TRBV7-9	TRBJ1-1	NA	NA	CASSRDRRGTEAFF	TGTGCCAGCAGCCGAGACCGGAGGGGCACTGAAGCTTTCTTT
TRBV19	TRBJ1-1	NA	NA	CASSEGLVGAEAFF	TGTGCCAGTAGCGAGGGACTTGTAGGGGCTGAAGCTTTCTTT
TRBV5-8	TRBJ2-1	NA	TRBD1	CASSPSQGSSYNEQFF	TGTGCCAGCAGCCCTTCACAGGGGAGCTCCTACAATGAGCAGTTCTTC
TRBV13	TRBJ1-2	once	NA	CASSQQGGYGYTF	TGTGCCAGCAGCCAACAGGGTGGCTATGGCTACACCTTC
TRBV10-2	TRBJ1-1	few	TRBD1	CASSEPGQGVGRDTEAFF	TGCGCCAGCAGTGAACCCGGACAGGGGGTAGGTAGGGACACTGAAGCTTTCTTT
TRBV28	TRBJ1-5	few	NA	CASNPYGGNQPQHF	TGTGCCAGCAACCCCTATGGGGGGAATCAGCCCCAGCATTTT
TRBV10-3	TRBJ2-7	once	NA	CAIRAQSSSYEQYF	TGTGCCATCAGAGCACAGTCGAGCTCCTACGAGCAGTACTTC
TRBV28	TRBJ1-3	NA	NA	CASSPTDRGNTIYF	TGTGCCAGCAGTCCGACAGACAGGGGAAACACCATATATTTT
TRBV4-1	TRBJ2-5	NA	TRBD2	CASSQRLAGGQETQYF	TGCGCCAGCAGCCAACGACTAGCGGGGGGGCAAGAGACCCAGTACTTC
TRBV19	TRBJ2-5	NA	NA	CASSILGRETQYF	TGTGCCAGTAGTATTCTGGGGCGAGAGACCCAGTACTTC
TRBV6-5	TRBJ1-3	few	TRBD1	CASSYQGQAGNTIYF	TGTGCCAGCAGTTACCAAGGACAGGCTGGAAACACCATATATTTT
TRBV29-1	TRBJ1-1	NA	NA	CSGREQLNTEAFF	TGCAGCGGGAGGGAACAGTTGAACACTGAAGCTTTCTTT
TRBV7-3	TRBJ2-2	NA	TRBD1	CASSLQGAGNTGELFF	TGTGCCAGCAGCTTGCAGGGGGCAGGTAACACCGGGGAGCTGTTTTTT
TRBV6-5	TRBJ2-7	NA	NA	CASSLRTYEQYF	TGTGCCAGCAGTCTCAGGACCTACGAGCAGTACTTC
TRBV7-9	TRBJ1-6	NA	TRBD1	CASSSPGQGTPLHF	TGTGCCAGCAGCTCTCCGGGACAGGGAACACCCCTCCACTTT
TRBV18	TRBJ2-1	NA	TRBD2	CASRESLAGGSNEQFF	TGTGCCAGCCGGGAATCCCTAGCGGGGGGATCGAATGAGCAGTTCTTC
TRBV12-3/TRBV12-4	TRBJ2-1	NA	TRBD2	CASRRGYNEQFF	TGTGCCAGCCGGCGGGGGTACAATGAGCAGTTCTTC
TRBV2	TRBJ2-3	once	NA	CASSGHISSTDTQYF	TGTGCCAGCAGTGGTCACATTTCTAGCACAGATACGCAGTATTTT
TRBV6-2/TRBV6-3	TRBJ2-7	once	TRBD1	CASSRTGVENEQYF	TGTGCCAGCAGCCGGACAGGGGTTGAGAACGAGCAGTACTTC
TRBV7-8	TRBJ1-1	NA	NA	CASSLWGLNTEAFF	TGTGCCAGCAGCTTATGGGGCTTGAACACTGAAGCTTTCTTT
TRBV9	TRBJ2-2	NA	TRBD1	CASSARDRGLTGELFF	TGTGCCAGCAGCGCGAGGGACAGGGGGCTGACCGGGGAGCTGTTTTTT
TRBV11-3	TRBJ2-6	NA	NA	CASSPSRSSPGANVLTF	TGTGCCAGCAGCCCAAGCCGTTCCTCCCCTGGGGCCAACGTCCTGACTTTC
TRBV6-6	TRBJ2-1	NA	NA	CASAPEVGEQFF	TGTGCCAGCGCCCCCGAGGTGGGTGAGCAGTTCTTC
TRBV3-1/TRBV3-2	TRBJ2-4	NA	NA	CASSQERAGAVNGVAKNIQYF	TGTGCCAGCAGCCAAGAAAGGGCGGGGGCAGTTAACGGGGTAGCCAAAAACATTCAGTACTTC
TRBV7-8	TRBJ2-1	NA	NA	CASSLGGSGSSYNEQFF	TGTGCCAGCAGCTTAGGTGGTAGCGGTAGCTCCTACAATGAGCAGTTCTTC
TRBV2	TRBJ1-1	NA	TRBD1	CASKGAGKWVTEAFF	TGTGCCAGCAAGGGGGCAGGGAAGTGGGTAACTGAAGCTTTCTTT
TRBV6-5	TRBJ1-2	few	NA	CASSLQGGSYGYTF	TGTGCCAGCAGCCTACAGGGAGGGAGCTATGGCTACACCTTC
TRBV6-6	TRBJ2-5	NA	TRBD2	CASSSLGRGQETQYF	TGTGCCAGCAGTTCTCTGGGGAGGGGTCAAGAGACCCAGTACTTC
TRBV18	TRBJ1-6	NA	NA	CASSPGSGFNSPLHF	TGTGCCAGCTCACCAGGTTCAGGGTTTAATTCACCCCTCCACTTT
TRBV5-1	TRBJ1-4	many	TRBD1	CASSWPTGSATNEKLFF	TGCGCCAGCAGCTGGCCGACAGGGTCTGCAACTAATGAAAAACTGTTTTTT
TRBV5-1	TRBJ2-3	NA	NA	CASSLEQITDTQYF	TGCGCCAGCAGCTTGGAACAGATCACAGATACGCAGTATTTT
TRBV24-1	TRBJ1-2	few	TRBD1	CATSNTGTGSVGYTF	TGTGCCACCAGCAATACCGGGACAGGGAGCGTTGGCTACACCTTC
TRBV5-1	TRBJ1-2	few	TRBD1	CASSLGAGQAKGDGYTF	TGCGCCAGCAGCTTGGGGGCCGGACAGGCGAAAGGGGATGGCTACACCTTC
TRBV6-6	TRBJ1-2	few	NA	CASSEGVYGYTF	TGTGCCAGCAGCGAGGGCGTGTATGGCTACACCTTC